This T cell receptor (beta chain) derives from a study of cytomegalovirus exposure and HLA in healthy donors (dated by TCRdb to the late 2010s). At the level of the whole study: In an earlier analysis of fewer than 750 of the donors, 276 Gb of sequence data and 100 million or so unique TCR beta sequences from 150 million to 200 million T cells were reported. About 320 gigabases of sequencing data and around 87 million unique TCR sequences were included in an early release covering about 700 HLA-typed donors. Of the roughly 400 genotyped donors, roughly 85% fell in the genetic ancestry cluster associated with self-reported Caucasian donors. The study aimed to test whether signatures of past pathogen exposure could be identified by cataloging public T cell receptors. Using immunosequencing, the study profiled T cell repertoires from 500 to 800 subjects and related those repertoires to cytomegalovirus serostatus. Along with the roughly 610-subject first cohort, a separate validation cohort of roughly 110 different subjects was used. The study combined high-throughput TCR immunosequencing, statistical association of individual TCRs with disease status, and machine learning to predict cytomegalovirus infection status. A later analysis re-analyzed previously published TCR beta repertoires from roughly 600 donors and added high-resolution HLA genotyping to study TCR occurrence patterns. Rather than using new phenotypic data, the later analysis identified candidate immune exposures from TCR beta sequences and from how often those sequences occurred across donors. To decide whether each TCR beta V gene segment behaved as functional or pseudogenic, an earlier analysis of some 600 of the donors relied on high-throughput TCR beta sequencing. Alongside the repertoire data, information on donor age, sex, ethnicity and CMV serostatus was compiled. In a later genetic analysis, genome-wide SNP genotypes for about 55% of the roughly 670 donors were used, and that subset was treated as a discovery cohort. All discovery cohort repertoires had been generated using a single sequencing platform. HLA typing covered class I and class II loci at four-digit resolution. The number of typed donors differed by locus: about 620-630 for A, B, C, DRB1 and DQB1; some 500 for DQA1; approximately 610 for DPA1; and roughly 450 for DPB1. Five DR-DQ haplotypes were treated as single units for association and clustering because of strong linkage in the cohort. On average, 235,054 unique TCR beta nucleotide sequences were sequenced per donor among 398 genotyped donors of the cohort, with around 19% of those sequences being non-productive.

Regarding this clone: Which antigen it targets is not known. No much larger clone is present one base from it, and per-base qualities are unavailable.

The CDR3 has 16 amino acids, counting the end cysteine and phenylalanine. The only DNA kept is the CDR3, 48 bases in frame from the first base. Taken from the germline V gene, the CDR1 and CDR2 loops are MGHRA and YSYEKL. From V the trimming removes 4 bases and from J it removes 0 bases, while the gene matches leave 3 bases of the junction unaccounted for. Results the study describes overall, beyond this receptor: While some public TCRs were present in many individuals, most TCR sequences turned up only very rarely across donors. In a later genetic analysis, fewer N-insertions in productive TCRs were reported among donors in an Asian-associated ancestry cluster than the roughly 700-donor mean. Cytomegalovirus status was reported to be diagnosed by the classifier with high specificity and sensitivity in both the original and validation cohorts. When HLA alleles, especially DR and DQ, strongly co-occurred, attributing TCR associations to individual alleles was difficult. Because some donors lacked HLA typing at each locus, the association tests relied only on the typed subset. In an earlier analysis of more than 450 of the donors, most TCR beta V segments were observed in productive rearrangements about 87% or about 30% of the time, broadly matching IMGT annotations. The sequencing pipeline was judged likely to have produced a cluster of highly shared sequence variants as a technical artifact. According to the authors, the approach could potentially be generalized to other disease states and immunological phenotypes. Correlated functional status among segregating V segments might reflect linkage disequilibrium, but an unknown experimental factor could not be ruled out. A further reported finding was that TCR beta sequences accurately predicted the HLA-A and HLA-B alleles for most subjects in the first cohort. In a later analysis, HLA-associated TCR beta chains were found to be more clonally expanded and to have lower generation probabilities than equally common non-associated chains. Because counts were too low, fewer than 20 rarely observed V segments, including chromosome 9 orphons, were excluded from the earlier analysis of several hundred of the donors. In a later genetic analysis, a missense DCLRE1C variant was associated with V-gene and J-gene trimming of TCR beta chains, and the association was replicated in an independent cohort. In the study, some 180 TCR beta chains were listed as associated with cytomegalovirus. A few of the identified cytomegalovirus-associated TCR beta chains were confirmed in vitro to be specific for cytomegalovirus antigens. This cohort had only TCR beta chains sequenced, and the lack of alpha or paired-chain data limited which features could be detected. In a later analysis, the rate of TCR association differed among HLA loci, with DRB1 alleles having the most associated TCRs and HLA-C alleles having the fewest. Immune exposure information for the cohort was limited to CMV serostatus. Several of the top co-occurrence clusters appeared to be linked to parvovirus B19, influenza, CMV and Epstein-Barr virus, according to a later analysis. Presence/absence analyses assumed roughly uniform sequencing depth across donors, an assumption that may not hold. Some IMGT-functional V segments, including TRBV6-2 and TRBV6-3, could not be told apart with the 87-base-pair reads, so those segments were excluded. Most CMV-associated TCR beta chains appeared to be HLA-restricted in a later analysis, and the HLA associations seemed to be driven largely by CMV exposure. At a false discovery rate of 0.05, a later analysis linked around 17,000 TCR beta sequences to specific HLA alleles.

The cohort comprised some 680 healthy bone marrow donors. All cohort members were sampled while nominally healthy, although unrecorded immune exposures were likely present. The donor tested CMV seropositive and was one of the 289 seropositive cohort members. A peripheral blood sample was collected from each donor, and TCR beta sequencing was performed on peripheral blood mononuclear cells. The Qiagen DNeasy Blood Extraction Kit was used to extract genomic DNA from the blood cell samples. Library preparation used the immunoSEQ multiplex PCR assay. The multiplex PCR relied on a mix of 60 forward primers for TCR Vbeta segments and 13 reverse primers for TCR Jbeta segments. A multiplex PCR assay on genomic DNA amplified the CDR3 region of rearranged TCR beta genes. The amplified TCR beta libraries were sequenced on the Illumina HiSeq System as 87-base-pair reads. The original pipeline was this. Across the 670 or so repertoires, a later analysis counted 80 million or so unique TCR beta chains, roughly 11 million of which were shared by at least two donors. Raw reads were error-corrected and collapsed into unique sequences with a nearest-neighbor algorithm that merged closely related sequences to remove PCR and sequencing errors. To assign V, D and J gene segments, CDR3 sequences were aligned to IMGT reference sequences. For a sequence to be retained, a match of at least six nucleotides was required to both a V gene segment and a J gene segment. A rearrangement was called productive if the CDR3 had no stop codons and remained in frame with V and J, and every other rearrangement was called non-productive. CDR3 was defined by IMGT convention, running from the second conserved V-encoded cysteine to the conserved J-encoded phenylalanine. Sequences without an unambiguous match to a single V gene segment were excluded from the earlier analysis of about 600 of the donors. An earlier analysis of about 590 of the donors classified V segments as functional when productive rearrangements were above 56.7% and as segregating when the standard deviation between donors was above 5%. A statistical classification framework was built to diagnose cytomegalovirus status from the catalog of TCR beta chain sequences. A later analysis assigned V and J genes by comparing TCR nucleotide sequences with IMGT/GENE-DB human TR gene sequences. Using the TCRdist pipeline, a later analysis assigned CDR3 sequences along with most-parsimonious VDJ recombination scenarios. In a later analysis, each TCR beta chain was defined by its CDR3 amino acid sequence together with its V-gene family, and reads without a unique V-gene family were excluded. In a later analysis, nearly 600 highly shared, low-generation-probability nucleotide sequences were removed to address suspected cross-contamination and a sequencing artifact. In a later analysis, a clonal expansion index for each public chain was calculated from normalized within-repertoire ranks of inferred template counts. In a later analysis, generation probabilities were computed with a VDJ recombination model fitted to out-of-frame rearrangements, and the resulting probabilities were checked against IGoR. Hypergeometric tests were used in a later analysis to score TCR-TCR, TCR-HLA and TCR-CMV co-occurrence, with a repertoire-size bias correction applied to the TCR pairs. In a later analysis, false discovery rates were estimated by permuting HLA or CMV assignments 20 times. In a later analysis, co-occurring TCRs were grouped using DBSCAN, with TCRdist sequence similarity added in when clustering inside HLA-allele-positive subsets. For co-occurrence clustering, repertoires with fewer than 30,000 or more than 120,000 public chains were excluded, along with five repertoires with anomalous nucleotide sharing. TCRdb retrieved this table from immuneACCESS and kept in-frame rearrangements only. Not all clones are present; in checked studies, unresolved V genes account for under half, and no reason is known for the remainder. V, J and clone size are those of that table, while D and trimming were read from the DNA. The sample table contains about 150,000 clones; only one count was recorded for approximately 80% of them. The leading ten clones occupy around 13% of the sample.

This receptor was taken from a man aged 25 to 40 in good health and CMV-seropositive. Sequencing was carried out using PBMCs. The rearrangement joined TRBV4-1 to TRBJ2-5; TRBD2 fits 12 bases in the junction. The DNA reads TGCGCCAGCAGCCCATGGACTAGCGGGGACCAAGAGACCCAGTACTTC. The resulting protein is CASSPWTSGDQETQYF.